The 2 T cell receptor beta chains below all came from one sample that was sequenced in a study of spatial heterogeneity in lung cancer. General study findings and limits: Tumor mutation counts were tracked by expanded intratumoral alpha and beta TCR counts.

Stated time point: sample taken at primary tumor resection. Antigen specificity for these receptors is unknown. One entry per CDR3 protein, called by TCRdb with MiXCR from the 5' RACE reads. The table has about 7,400 distinct CDR3 sequences, approximately 7% seen once. Sequencing was performed on lung tumor tissue, taken at surgery. Receptor source: a male donor with early-stage non-small cell lung cancer.

This clonotype is classed as medium-sized (0.01 to 0.1%). The genes are TRBV5-1 and TRBJ2-7; 7 bases agree with TRBD2. CDR1 and CDR2 from the germline V gene are SGHRS and YFSETQ. CDR3 length: 11 residues. After removal of 7 bases from V and 7 bases from J, the junction contained 5 bases not matched to a gene. The CDR3 DNA sequence: TGCGCCAGCCGGGGGGACTGGGAGCAGTACTTC. Amino acids: CASRGDWEQYF.

This chain joins TRBV19 and TRBJ1-5; D is possibly TRBD1 (6 bases). Looked up from germline, CDR1 is LNHDA and CDR2 is SQIVND (reference sequence). The CDR3 is 15 amino acids. V was cut by 7 bases and J by 6 bases, with 19 bases left in between. CDR3 sequence (DNA): TGTGCCAGTACCTCCTGGGGGGGCGCGCCTCAGCCCCAGCATTTT. As protein: CASTSWGGAPQPQHF. Combining the CDR3 with reference TRBV19 and TRBJ1-5 gives the whole variable domain DGGITQSPKYLFRKEGQNVTLSCEQNLNHDAMYWYRQDPGQGLRLIYYSQIVNDFQKGDIAEGYSVSREKKESFPLTVTSAQKNPTAFYLCASTSWGGAPQPQHFGDGTRLSIL.